This T cell receptor (beta chain) was captured in a study of blood T cell repertoires in COVID-19 (dated by TCRdb to the early 2020s). Regarding the study in general: The collaborator samples originated in the United States, Italy and Spain and spanned the acute and convalescent phases of COVID-19. The dataset comprised deeply sampled blood TCRbeta repertoires from subjects exposed to, actively infected with, or recovered from COVID-19. The sample metadata nearly always contained a de-identified subject ID, COVID-19 status, age in years and sex. The material from the prospective study consisted of cDNA or gDNA derived from T cells, B-cell-depleted T cells, or PBMCs. The repertoires were released in a freely available public database intended as a resource for research on the immune response to SARS-CoV-2. Where HLA class I and class II types were available, the types were taken from metadata supplied by the sample provider, not from assay-based typing. Samples came from the ongoing ImmuneRACE study (first 160 participants) plus 1,254 subjects from 6 global collaborators. Summary of the overall study and its limitations: The quantity of clinical and demographic metadata differed by source and by participant and was supplied without curation.

Each collaborating institution followed its own protocols to collect whole blood in K2EDTA tubes. For TCRbeta analysis, collaborators shipped samples as frozen whole blood, isolated PBMCs, or DNA extracted from either of those sample types. The immunoSEQ Assay, a bias-controlled multiplex PCR, was used to amplify TCRbeta CDR3 regions from genomic DNA. Per the source publication's procedure: The number of nucleated cells in each sample was estimated by amplification of reference gene primers within the assay. To quantify the absolute abundance of each unique TCRbeta CDR3 rearrangement, sequence reads were collapsed and filtered. For each sample, productive Simpson clonality was calculated as the square root of Simpson's diversity index over productive rearrangements. TCRdb took this table from immuneACCESS and kept in-frame rearrangements with V and J called. Such tables lack part of the clones; where checked against another copy, unresolved V genes explain under half of the gap, and the rest is unexplained. For V, J and clone size, that table is used; D and trimming come from the DNA. The sample table shows 190,000 or so clones, and approximately 82% are seen once. Under 3.5% of the sample belongs to the ten largest clones.

A note on this clone: The target of this receptor is not known. The input lacks base qualities; no much larger clone sits a single base away.

Including the terminal cysteine and phenylalanine, the CDR3 comprises 14 residues. This entry keeps only the CDR3 DNA: 42 bases, framed from base 1. CDR1 and CDR2 are drawn from the germline V gene (reference sequence): DFQATT, SNEGSKA. After removal of 3 bases from V and 3 bases from J, the junction retains 8 bases not matched to a gene. Sequencing used peripheral blood. In this chain, TRBV20-1 is recombined with TRBJ2-7; 7 central bases correspond to TRBD1. The TCR was taken from a man aged 45-65 years with active or convalescent COVID-19. At the DNA level, the sequence is TGCAGTGCTAGTTACCTCCGACAGGGCTACGAGCAGTACTTC. Translated, it gives CSASYLRQGYEQYF.